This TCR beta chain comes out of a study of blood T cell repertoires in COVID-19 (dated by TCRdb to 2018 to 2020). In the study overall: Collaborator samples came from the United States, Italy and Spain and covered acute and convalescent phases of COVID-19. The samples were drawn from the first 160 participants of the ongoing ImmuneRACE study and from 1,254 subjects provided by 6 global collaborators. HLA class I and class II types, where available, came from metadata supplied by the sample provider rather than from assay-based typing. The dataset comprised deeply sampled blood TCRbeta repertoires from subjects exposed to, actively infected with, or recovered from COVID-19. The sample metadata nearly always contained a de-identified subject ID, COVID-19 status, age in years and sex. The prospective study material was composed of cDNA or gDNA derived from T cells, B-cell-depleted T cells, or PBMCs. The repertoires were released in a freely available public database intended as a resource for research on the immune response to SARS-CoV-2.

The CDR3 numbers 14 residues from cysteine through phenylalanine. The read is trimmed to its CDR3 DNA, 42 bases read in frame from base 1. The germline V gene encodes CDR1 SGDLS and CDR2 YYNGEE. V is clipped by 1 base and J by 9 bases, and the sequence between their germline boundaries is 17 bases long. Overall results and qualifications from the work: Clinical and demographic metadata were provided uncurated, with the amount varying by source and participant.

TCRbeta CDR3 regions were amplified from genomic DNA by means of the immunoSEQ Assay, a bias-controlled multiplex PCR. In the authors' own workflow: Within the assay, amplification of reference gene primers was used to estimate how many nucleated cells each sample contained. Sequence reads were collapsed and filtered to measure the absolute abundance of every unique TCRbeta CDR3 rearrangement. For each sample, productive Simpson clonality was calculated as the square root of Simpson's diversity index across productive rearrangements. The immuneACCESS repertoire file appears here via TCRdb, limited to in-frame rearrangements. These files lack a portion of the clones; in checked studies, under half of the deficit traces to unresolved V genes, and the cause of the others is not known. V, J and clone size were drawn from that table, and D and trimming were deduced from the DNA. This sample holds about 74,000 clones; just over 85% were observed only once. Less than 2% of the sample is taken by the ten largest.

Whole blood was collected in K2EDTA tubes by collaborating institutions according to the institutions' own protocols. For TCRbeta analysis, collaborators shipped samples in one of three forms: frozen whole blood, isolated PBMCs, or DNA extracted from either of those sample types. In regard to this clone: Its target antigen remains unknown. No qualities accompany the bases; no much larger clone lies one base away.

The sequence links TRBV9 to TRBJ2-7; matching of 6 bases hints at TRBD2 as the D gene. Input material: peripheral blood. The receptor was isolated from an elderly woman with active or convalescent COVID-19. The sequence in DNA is TGTGCCAGCAGCGTACTCTGGGACTTTCTAGGGCAGTACTTC. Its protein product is CASSVLWDFLGQYF.